This TCR beta chain derives from a study of identical twins. Study outcomes and limitations: Beta out-of-frame sequences displayed a weaker excess of sharing between twins. Cord blood's abundant beta clonotypes had fewer insertions, unlike memory repertoires.

Unique molecular identifiers were present on cDNA, and template switching added a universal primer site. TCRdb reanalysed the 5' RACE reads using MiXCR and keeps one entry per CDR3 protein. The sample has 140,000 to 150,000 distinct CDR3 sequences, 3.5% seen once. This clonotype was seen at least ten times. Antigen unknown. In every case, the donor was a healthy Caucasian. This clonotype originated in a man between 18 and 29 years old in good health. The sequencing sample was made of memory T cells sorted from blood.

The CDR3: CASSFGGNTGELFF. Here the CDR3 DNA reads TGCGCCAGCAGTTTCGGGGGGAACACCGGGGAGCTGTTTTTT. The chain links TRBV5-1 to TRBJ2-2; possible D gene TRBD2, 6 bases. V was pared by 5 bases and J by 1 base, with 9 bases between. In germline, CDR1 is SGHRS, CDR2 YFSETQ. The length of the CDR3 is 14 residues.